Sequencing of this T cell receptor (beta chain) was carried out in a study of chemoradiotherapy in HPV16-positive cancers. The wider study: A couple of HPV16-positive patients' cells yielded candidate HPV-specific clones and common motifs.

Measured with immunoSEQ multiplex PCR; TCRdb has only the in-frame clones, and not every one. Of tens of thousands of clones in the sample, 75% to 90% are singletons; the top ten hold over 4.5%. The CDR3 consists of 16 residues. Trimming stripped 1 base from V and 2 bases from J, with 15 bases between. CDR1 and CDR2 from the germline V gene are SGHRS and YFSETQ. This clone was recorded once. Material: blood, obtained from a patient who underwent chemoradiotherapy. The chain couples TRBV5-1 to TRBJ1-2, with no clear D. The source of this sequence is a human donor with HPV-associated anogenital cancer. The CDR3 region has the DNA TGCGCCAGCAGCTTGAACGCAGCAGTCTCAAACTATGGCTACACCTTC. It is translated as CASSLNAAVSNYGYTF.